The 28 T cell receptor beta chains below come from one sample, sequenced in a study of blood T cell repertoires in COVID-19. The method was immunoSEQ multiplex PCR; TCRdb's version includes in-frame clones alone and lacks a portion of them. The profile shows roughly 220,000 clones, approximately 81% of them singletons. Sample: peripheral blood. Every receptor here comes from a man under 40 with active or convalescent COVID-19.

The V gene is TRBV18, the J gene TRBJ1-5; no firm D call. This CDR3 is 12 amino acids long. CDR1 is KGHSH, CDR2 LQKENI, per germline. Trimming removed 2 bases at V and 9 bases at J, with 8 bases between. The CDR3, as DNA: TGTGCCAGCTCACCATCTGAGGGGCCCCAGCATTTT. Translated: CASSPSEGPQHF.

The rearrangement uses TRBV7-9 and TRBJ1-1; no reliable D call. Between the trimmed V and J ends, which lost 2 bases and 4 bases, there was a span of 11 bases. Germline CDR1 reads SEHNR; CDR2 reads FQNEAQ (reference sequence). There are 14 residues in the CDR3. The CDR3 nucleotides read TGTGCCAGCAGCTTAAGTCGAGGAGGCACTGAAGCTTTCTTT. Amino acids: CASSLSRGGTEAFF.

This sequence joins TRBV4-3 and TRBJ1-2; 8 nucleotides agree with TRBD1. The V gene's germline CDR1 is LGHNA and CDR2 YSLEER. The V and J ends lost 0 bases and 8 bases, in that order; junction bases with no gene match: 14. The CDR3 sequence is 17 residues long. CDR3 nucleotides: TGCGCCAGCAGCCAAGATCCTACCAGGGGGCCCTCGCTGGGCTACACCTTC. It codes for CASSQDPTRGPSLGYTF.

This rearrangement joins TRBV18 to TRBJ2-3; 10 positions match TRBD2. The trim removed 3 bases at V and 2 bases at J, leaving 2 bases unmatched. The CDR3 consists of 15 residues. Germline assignment: CDR1 KGHSH and CDR2 LQKENI. CDR3 bases: TGTGCCAGCTCACCCGGACTAGCGGTCACAGATACGCAGTATTTT. Its protein is CASSPGLAVTDTQYF.

This clone was observed a single time. V gene TRBV7-6 combines with J gene TRBJ2-1; TRBD1 matches 8 bases. Trimming removed 5 bases from V and 4 bases from J; junction bases left unmatched: 7. The germline gives CDR1 SGHVS, CDR2 FNYEAQ. This CDR3 is 15 amino acids long. DNA of the CDR3: TGTGCCAGCAGCCCCAGGACAGGGATGTACAATGAGCAGTTCTTC. Translated, it gives CASSPRTGMYNEQFF. The full variable domain, with the rest looked up from reference TRBV7-6 and TRBJ2-1, is GAGVSQSPRYKVTKRGQDVALRCDPISGHVSLYWYRQALGQGPEFLTYFNYEAQQDKSGLPNDRFSAERPEGSISTLTIQRTEQRDSAMYRCASSPRTGMYNEQFFGPGTRLTVL.

In DNA form, the CDR3 reads TGTGCCAGTAGGGGAGAGGACAGGGGCCCTGGAAACACCATATATTTT. This encodes CASRGEDRGPGNTIYF. The chain uses TRBV19 and TRBJ1-3, with 9 bases matching TRBD1. The CDR3 is 16 amino acids. V shed 6 bases, J shed 2 bases, and the junction held 8 bases outside the gene matches. CDR1 is LNHDA, CDR2 SQIVND, per germline (reference sequence).

The gene calls are TRBV13 and TRBJ1-2; D is undetermined. CDR3 size: 13 residues. V lost 1 base and J lost 3, with 6 bases in between. Germline lookup yields CDR1 PRHDT and CDR2 FYEKMQ (reference sequence). CDR3 nucleotide sequence: TGTGCCAGCAGCTTAGCCGGAGACTATGGCTACACCTTC. The encoded protein is CASSLAGDYGYTF.

The rearrangement links TRBV7-3 to TRBJ1-6, with 9 bases identical to TRBD1. The CDR3 has 15 amino acids. The germline gives CDR1 SGHTA, CDR2 FQGTGA. V was pared by 1 base and J by 10 bases, with 5 bases of the junction left unmatched. The CDR3 here is CASSLKGQGSSPLHF. The DNA of the CDR3 is TGTGCCAGCAGCTTAAAAGGACAGGGGAGCTCACCCCTCCACTTT.

In nucleotides, the CDR3 is TGTGCCAGCTCACCAGCAGGCTCCTACGAGCAGTACTTC. Protein sequence: CASSPAGSYEQYF. The chain joins TRBV18 to TRBJ2-7; D uncertain. The CDR3 spans 13 residues. V dropped 2 bases and J dropped 0 bases, with 5 bases sitting between them. In germline, CDR1 is KGHSH, CDR2 LQKENI.

V and J are TRBV6-5 and TRBJ1-2, with no clear D. The CDR3 runs 15 residues. Germline V gene sequence: CDR1 MNHEY, CDR2 SVGAGI. The ends were cut back, 2 bases at V and 4 bases at J, with 14 bases in the middle. The CDR3 region has the DNA TGTGCCAGCAGTTACGGCAGAAATCGTGGCTATGGCTACACCTTC. This sequence encodes CASSYGRNRGYGYTF.

This clone was detected ten times or more. The DNA of the CDR3 is TGCGCCAGCAGCTTCATCTCCAGGGGGCTCGGCTACACCTTC. It specifies CASSFISRGLGYTF. The V and J genes are TRBV5-1 and TRBJ1-2, with 8 bases that match TRBD1. The V segment lost 2 bases and the J segment 8 bases; nucleotides outside the gene matches: 8. Germline CDR1 reads SGHRS; CDR2 reads YFSETQ. The CDR3 consists of 14 residues. Based on the CDR3 plus reference TRBV5-1 and TRBJ1-2, the full variable domain is KAGVTQTPRYLIKTRGQQVTLSCSPISGHRSVSWYQQTPGQGLQFLFEYFSETQRNKGNFPGRFSGRQFSNSRSEMNVSTLELGDSALYLCASSFISRGLGYTFGSGTRLTVV.

The chain carries TRBV5-4 and TRBJ2-2; 8 bases agree with TRBD2. The ends lost 4 bases at V and 3 bases at J; junction bases unmatched: 8. Germline CDR1 reads SGHNT; CDR2 reads YYREEE (reference sequence). This CDR3 has 16 residues. The CDR3 DNA follows: TGTGCCAGCAGCGCAACGGGGGGGCGATACACCGGGGAGCTGTTTTTT. Its protein product is CASSATGGRYTGELFF.

The V call is TRBV5-1, the J call TRBJ2-1, with D possibly TRBD2 on 6 matching bases. CDR1 and CDR2 from the germline V gene are SGHRS and YFSETQ. The CDR3 length is 15 residues. V was clipped by 0 bases and J by 2 bases, with 9 bases between them. The CDR3 protein is CASSLGAGTYNEQFF. CDR3 coding DNA: TGCGCCAGCAGCTTGGGGGCGGGGACCTACAATGAGCAGTTCTTC.

CDR3 region: CASSRTGIYGYTF. For the CDR3, the DNA is TGTGCCAGCAGCCGGACAGGCATCTATGGCTACACCTTC. V and J are TRBV5-6 and TRBJ1-2; 7 bases agree with TRBD1. The CDR3 totals 13 residues. CDR1 SGHDT and CDR2 YYEEEE come from the germline V gene. Trimming cost V 4 bases and J 4 bases; bases outside gene matches: 4.

This clone appeared many times. V and J are TRBV6-5 and TRBJ1-6; D is unclear. In germline, CDR1 is MNHEY, CDR2 SVGAGI. Between the trimmed V and J ends, which lost 10 bases and 0 bases, there was a span of 10 bases. The CDR3 has 14 residues. The CDR3 region is CATLGGSYNSPLHF. The DNA for the CDR3 is TGTGCCACCCTAGGAGGCTCCTATAATTCACCCCTCCACTTT.

The chain links TRBV30 to TRBJ1-1; unclear D gene. CDR3 size: 12 residues. V was pared by 4 bases and J by 0 bases, with 6 bases between. Germline V CDR1 and CDR2: GTSNPN, SVGIG (reference sequence). The CDR3 loop is CAWKPMNTEAFF. The CDR3, as DNA: TGTGCCTGGAAACCTATGAACACTGAAGCTTTCTTT.

The V and J genes are TRBV28 and TRBJ1-2; D might be TRBD1 (6 bases). V lost 4 bases and J 2 bases, leaving 14 bases between the germline ends. Germline V gene lookup returns CDR1 MDHEN and CDR2 SYDVKM. This CDR3 has 15 amino acids. CDR3 DNA: TGTGCCAGCAGTTCGACAGGACTGGGGAACTATGGCTACACCTTC. It is translated as CASSSTGLGNYGYTF.

The chain recombines TRBV15 with TRBJ1-3; maybe TRBD1 (6 bases). Germline loops: CDR1 LNHNV, CDR2 YYDKDF (reference sequence). This CDR3 region has 15 residues. Trimming took 8 bases from V and 2 from J, leaving 16 bases between them. The CDR3 protein is CATSAGGGPGNTIYF. The DNA for the CDR3 is TGTGCCACCTCGGCGGGCGGGGGGCCTGGAAACACCATATATTTT.

The rearrangement joins TRBV5-5 to TRBJ2-1; 12 bases align to TRBD2. The junction had 1 base not matched to a gene; V was cut back by 3 bases and J by 3 bases. The CDR3 totals 15 residues. Germline CDR1 reads SGHKS; CDR2 reads YYEKEE (reference sequence). As DNA, the CDR3 is TGTGCCAGCAGCTGGACTAGCGGGAACTACAATGAGCAGTTCTTC. Encoded protein: CASSWTSGNYNEQFF.

The V and J genes are TRBV4-3 and TRBJ2-7, with D possibly being TRBD2 (5 bases). V was trimmed by 1 base and J by 4 bases, leaving 8 bases between them. CDR1 LGHNA and CDR2 YSLEER come from the germline V gene. The CDR3 spans 13 residues. The CDR3 sequence is CASSQGSGYEQYF. The CDR3 bases are TGCGCCAGCAGCCAAGGTTCGGGGTACGAGCAGTACTTC.

This chain connects TRBV28 to TRBJ2-3; TRBD2 matches at 8 bases. CDR3 length: 16 amino acids. J gave up 1 base and V 8 bases, and 11 bases lay outside the gene matches. Germline V gene data show CDR1 as MDHEN and CDR2 as SYDVKM. CDR3 protein: CASPPGGLGGTDTQYF. DNA of the CDR3: TGTGCCAGCCCTCCCGGGGGACTAGGCGGCACAGATACGCAGTATTTT.

The chain is built from TRBV6-5 and TRBJ1-6, with D maybe TRBD1 (5 bases). The V end lost 5 bases, the J end lost 5 bases, and 10 bases lay between the germline ends. The length of the CDR3 is 14 residues. Germline loops: CDR1 MNHEY, CDR2 SVGAGI. CDR3 coding DNA: TGTGCCAGCAGTCCAGGGTACGATAATTCACCCCTCCACTTT. Its translation is CASSPGYDNSPLHF.

CDR3 DNA sequence: TGTGCCAGCAGTAGCAACACAGATACGCAGTATTTT. As protein: CASSSNTDTQYF. The chain joins TRBV6-4 to TRBJ2-3; no clear D. Trimming removed 5 bases at V and 2 bases at J, with 5 bases between. From germline, CDR1 is MRHNA and CDR2 SNTAGT. The CDR3 totals 12 residues.

The chain employs TRBV4-1 and TRBJ1-2; 10 nucleotides agree with TRBD1. Germline CDR1 is MGHRA and CDR2 is YSYEKL. Losses at the gene ends were 1 base for V and 8 bases for J; bases not matched to a gene: 7. The CDR3 spans 15 residues. The chain's CDR3 is CASSQAFRDRGGYTF. As DNA, the CDR3 is TGCGCCAGCAGCCAAGCCTTCCGGGACAGGGGAGGCTACACCTTC.

This sequence joins TRBV28 and TRBJ1-5; D gene ambiguous. CDR3 length: 13 amino acids. Trimming stripped 6 bases from V and 0 bases from J, with 6 bases between. The germline CDR1 and CDR2 sequences are MDHEN and SYDVKM. The chain's CDR3 is CASRLPSNQPQHF. In nucleotides, the CDR3 is TGTGCCAGCAGACTACCTAGCAATCAGCCCCAGCATTTT.

The chain is built from TRBV18 and TRBJ2-1; maybe TRBD1 (5 bases). V was cut by 6 bases and J by 8 bases, with 14 bases left in between. Germline V gene lookup returns CDR1 KGHSH and CDR2 LQKENI. The CDR3 runs 13 residues. CDR3 sequence reads: CASSQGLTDEQFF. The CDR3, as DNA: TGTGCCAGCTCCCAGGGATTGACAGATGAGCAGTTCTTC.

The chain is built from TRBV7-9 and TRBJ1-6; D gene unclear. The V gene's germline CDR1 is SEHNR and CDR2 FQNEAQ (reference sequence). CDR3 length: 17 amino acids. Between the trimmed V and J ends, which lost 4 bases and 14 bases, there was a span of 27 bases. The CDR3 loop reads CASSSREVGTFPGTLHF. CDR3 DNA sequence: TGTGCCAGCAGCTCGAGGGAAGTCGGCACATTCCCTGGGACCCTCCACTTT.

This clone showed up just once. V gene TRBV5-1 combines with J gene TRBJ1-6, with D possibly being TRBD1 (5 bases). Trimming stripped 6 bases from V and 9 bases from J, with 19 bases between. The CDR3 totals 15 residues. CDR1 is SGHRS and CDR2 is YFSETQ in the germline V gene. This CDR3 reads CASTPTAQWSSPLHF. The CDR3 nucleotides are TGCGCCAGCACCCCGACAGCCCAATGGAGTTCACCCCTCCACTTT.